This is a list of T cell receptor beta chains from one sample in a study of OX40 agonist ivuxolimab in advanced cancers. Clones were read by immunoSEQ multiplex PCR, and TCRdb kept only the in-frame ones, dropping some. In the table there are more than 75,000 clones, 86% of which are singletons. The specimen comprised CD4+ or CD8+ T cells sorted from blood, sampled in a trial of the OX40 agonist ivuxolimab. These receptors all come from an adult with an advanced solid tumor such as melanoma, head and neck, liver or kidney cancer. The CDR3 runs from the conserved cysteine through the conserved F or W. A D gene is named only where the DNA matches it firmly. Where a row states a size, it is once, few, many or the class of an expanded clone; other rows omit it.

j_call: TRBJ1-2; d_call: .; clone_size: .; v_call: TRBV6-1; cdr3_nt: TGTGCCAGCAGTGAAGGTGGCTACACCTTC; cdr3_aa: CASSEGGYTF
j_call: TRBJ1-1; d_call: .; clone_size: few; v_call: TRBV5-1; cdr3_nt: TGCGCCAGCAGCGGGGACGCCGGCTTTACCACTGAAGCTTTCTTT; cdr3_aa: CASSGDAGFTTEAFF
j_call: TRBJ2-3; d_call: .; clone_size: .; v_call: TRBV6-6; cdr3_nt: TGTGCCAGCAGTTACGGACTACTCCGCAGTGATACGCAGTATTTT; cdr3_aa: CASSYGLLRSDTQYF
j_call: TRBJ2-3; d_call: .; clone_size: .; v_call: TRBV18; cdr3_nt: TGTGCCAGCTCACCACCGGGCACAGATACGCAGTATTTT; cdr3_aa: CASSPPGTDTQYF
j_call: TRBJ2-5; d_call: .; clone_size: .; v_call: TRBV4-1; cdr3_nt: TGCGCCAGCAGCCTAGTTATGGGAACAGAGACCCAGTACTTC; cdr3_aa: CASSLVMGTETQYF
j_call: TRBJ2-7; d_call: TRBD1; clone_size: .; v_call: TRBV6-5; cdr3_nt: TGTGCCAGCAGTTACTCAAGACAGGGGGCCTACGAGCAGTACTTC; cdr3_aa: CASSYSRQGAYEQYF
j_call: TRBJ2-3; d_call: TRBD1; clone_size: .; v_call: TRBV5-1; cdr3_nt: TGCGCCAGCAGCACAGGACAGGGTATGGATACGCAGTATTTT; cdr3_aa: CASSTGQGMDTQYF
j_call: TRBJ2-2; d_call: TRBD1; clone_size: .; v_call: TRBV5-1; cdr3_nt: TGCGCCAGCCACCTCGGGTCAGGGGGAGTCACCGGGGAGCTGTTTTTT; cdr3_aa: CASHLGSGGVTGELFF
j_call: TRBJ1-2; d_call: TRBD1; clone_size: .; v_call: TRBV18; cdr3_nt: TGTGCCAGCTCAACGGACAGGACTAATCTCTATGGCTACACCTTC; cdr3_aa: CASSTDRTNLYGYTF
j_call: TRBJ2-7; d_call: .; clone_size: .; v_call: TRBV2; cdr3_nt: TGTGCCAGCACCCCCCCGGCGCACGAGCAGTACTTC; cdr3_aa: CASTPPAHEQYF
j_call: TRBJ2-6; d_call: .; clone_size: few; v_call: TRBV4-3; cdr3_nt: TGCGCCAGCAGCCAAGATCGAGGGAGCTCTGGGGCCAACGTCCTGACTTTC; cdr3_aa: CASSQDRGSSGANVLTF
j_call: TRBJ2-1; d_call: TRBD2; clone_size: few; v_call: TRBV4-3; cdr3_nt: TGCGCCAGCAGCTATGGACTAGCGGTATACAATGAGCAGTTCTTC; cdr3_aa: CASSYGLAVYNEQFF
j_call: TRBJ2-2; d_call: .; clone_size: .; v_call: TRBV4-1; cdr3_nt: TGCGCCACCAAGGGGGGCACCGGGGAGCTGTTTTTT; cdr3_aa: CATKGGTGELFF